The T cell receptor beta chain under discussion was sequenced for a study of cytomegalovirus exposure and HLA in healthy donors. A single count supports this clone. Trimming removed 3 bases at V and 2 bases at J, with 4 bases between. The CDR3 covers 12 residues. Germline values: CDR1 MNHNS, CDR2 SASEGT. Measured with immunoSEQ multiplex PCR; TCRdb has only the in-frame clones, and not every one. This sample has some 150,000 clones; about 91% occur once, and the top ten carry roughly 4.8%. Separate from the approximately 720-subject first cohort was the approximately 120-subject validation cohort, to which the donors belonged.

The source of this sequence is a young man in good health and CMV-seropositive. The sequenced material came from PBMCs. The V gene is TRBV6-1, the J gene TRBJ1-2; D not resolved. The CDR3 coding sequence is TGTGCCAGCAGTGACGGGAACTATGGCTACACCTTC. Translation: CASSDGNYGYTF.